These 27 T cell receptor beta chains were all obtained from the same sample, sequenced in a study of T cell repertoires in cytomegalovirus infection. The antigens these receptors bind are not known. TCRdb called the reads again in MiXCR, with one record for every CDR3 protein. This table has hundreds of thousands of distinct CDR3 sequences, roughly 36% appearing once. The sample consisted of cultured PBMCs, taken from culture after CMV antigen stimulation. The receptors shown here come from a human donor in good health (CMV status not recorded). Some clones in this sample may be carry-over from other donors' samples.

J is TRBJ1-1 and V is TRBV12-3 or TRBV12-4; the D gene is possibly TRBD1 (5 bases). The germline V and J ends were trimmed by 5 bases and 5 bases, with 18 bases remaining between them. CDR3 length: 15 residues. The CDR3 DNA reads as TGTGCCAGCAGTGCCCGGGCTGGGGCGATTACTGAAGCTTTCTTT. Amino acids: CASSARAGAITEAFF.

The chain recombines TRBV7-2 with TRBJ1-1, with a weak D call TRBD1 (5 bases). This CDR3 has 14 amino acids. From germline, CDR1 is SGHTA and CDR2 FQGNSA. Trimming shortened V by 5 bases and J by 0 bases, and 10 bases separated the two germline ends. The CDR3 loop reads CASSPSGVNTEAFF. DNA of the CDR3: TGTGCCAGCAGCCCGTCGGGGGTGAACACTGAAGCTTTCTTT.

This clonotype was found a few times. The chain employs TRBV12-3 or TRBV12-4 and TRBJ2-4; 7 positions match TRBD1. The CDR3 loop spans 15 amino acids. Germline trimming cut 1 base from V and 6 bases from J; bases unmatched to any gene: 6. The CDR3 protein is CASSLGTGMTNIQYF. CDR3 sequence (DNA): TGTGCCAGCAGTTTAGGGACAGGAATGACAAACATTCAGTACTTC.

This chain connects TRBV18 to TRBJ1-1; 12 nucleotides match TRBD1. From germline, CDR1 is KGHSH and CDR2 LQKENI. The CDR3 has 16 residues. V gave up 3 bases and J gave up 3 bases; unmatched junction bases: 5. The chain's CDR3 is CASSPPGQGAHTEAFF. The CDR3, as DNA: TGTGCCAGCTCACCGCCGGGACAGGGGGCTCACACTGAAGCTTTCTTT.

This clonotype was detected a few times. The V call is TRBV6-1, the J call TRBJ1-1; TRBD1 agrees at 9 bases. V lost 6 bases and J lost 1; bases outside the gene matches: 3. The germline CDR1 and CDR2 sequences are MNHNS and SASEGT. This CDR3 has 14 amino acids. The DNA of the CDR3 is TGTGCCAGCAGCGACAGGGGGACGAACACTGAAGCTTTCTTT. This translates into CASSDRGTNTEAFF.

The rearrangement uses TRBV4-1 and TRBJ2-5; D possibly matches TRBD1 or TRBD2 (5 bases each). Per germline, CDR1 MGHRA and CDR2 YSYEKL. Trimming took 2 bases from V and 5 from J, leaving 15 bases between them. This CDR3 region has 15 residues. CDR3 nucleotides: TGCGCCAGCAGCCAACTAGCAGGGCGTGGGGAGACCCAGTACTTC. Its translation is CASSQLAGRGETQYF.

This clonotype was found many times. The chain joins TRBV7-2 to TRBJ2-1, with D hard to call. The CDR3 is 13 amino acids. The germline gives CDR1 SGHTA, CDR2 FQGNSA. V was shortened by 5 bases and J by 13 bases, with 18 bases between the two germline ends. The CDR3 nucleotides are TGTGCCAGCAGCCTCCTAAGCAAAGGCTTTCAGTTCTTC. Translated: CASSLLSKGFQFF.

This clonotype was observed a handful of times. V and J are TRBV27 and TRBJ2-1; 10 positions match TRBD2. CDR1 and CDR2 (germline): MNHEY, SMNVEV (reference sequence). This CDR3 is built from 16 residues. V gave up 6 bases and J gave up 8 bases; unmatched junction bases: 13. As DNA, the CDR3 is TGTGCCAGCAGCCACCGATGGGGACTAGCGTTTCATGAGCAGTTCTTC. It specifies CASSHRWGLAFHEQFF.

This chain connects TRBV20-1 to TRBJ1-6, with D possibly being TRBD1 (5 bases). CDR3 length equals 14 residues. CDR1 is DFQATT, CDR2 SNEGSKA, per germline (reference sequence). With 6 bases removed from V and 2 bases from J, the gap between germline ends came to 11 bases. CDR3: CSAAGGTYNSPLHF. CDR3 DNA: TGCAGTGCCGCCGGGGGGACCTATAATTCACCCCTCCACTTT.

In this sample, this clonotype turned up a few times. The chain recombines TRBV7-8 with TRBJ2-2; D call uncertain. Per germline, CDR1 SGHVS and CDR2 FQNEAQ. Trimming shortened V by 2 bases and J by 3 bases, and 7 bases separated the two germline ends. CDR3 length: 14 amino acids. The CDR3 protein is CASSLLGHTGELFF. Written as DNA, the CDR3 is TGTGCCAGCAGCTTATTAGGGCACACCGGGGAGCTGTTTTTT.

The chain recombines TRBV7-6 with TRBJ2-7, with 8 bases that match TRBD2. Germline V lookup: CDR1 SGHVS, CDR2 FNYEAQ. V lost 1 base to trimming and J lost 1 base; unmatched junction nucleotides: 15. The CDR3 consists of 19 residues. The CDR3 loop reads CASSLDGLAGLSGSYEQYF. The CDR3 nucleotides read TGTGCCAGCAGCTTAGATGGGCTAGCGGGCCTTTCCGGGTCCTACGAGCAGTACTTC.

The genes are TRBV7-6 and TRBJ2-5; 8 bases match TRBD2. Germline trimming cut 5 bases from V and 7 bases from J; bases unmatched to any gene: 18. CDR1 is SGHVS, CDR2 FNYEAQ, per germline. The CDR3 has 17 residues. CDR3 residues: CASSRTAGGQRKGTQYF. The CDR3 DNA reads TGTGCCAGCAGCCGAACCGCGGGGGGCCAAAGAAAAGGGACCCAGTACTTC.

The chain is built from TRBV6-2 or TRBV6-3 and TRBJ2-1, with 7 bases matching TRBD1. Germline V gene sequence: CDR1 MNHEY, CDR2 SVGEGT. The V gene end was trimmed by 9 bases and the J gene end by 4 bases; junction bases not matched to a gene: 15. The CDR3 is 16 residues long. In DNA form, the CDR3 reads TGTGCCAGTACCGGACGACAGGGCCCCCTTTACAATGAGCAGTTCTTC. Translation gives CASTGRQGPLYNEQFF.

This clonotype was seen a few times. The chain recombines TRBV2 with TRBJ1-1; no definite D call. The CDR3 totals 11 residues. CDR1 and CDR2 from the germline V gene are SNHLY and FYNNEI. V lost 10 bases and J lost 1, with 7 bases in between. The CDR3 loop reads CATQTNTEAFF. In DNA, the CDR3 is TGTGCCACCCAGACGAACACTGAAGCTTTCTTT.

This chain connects TRBV20-1 to TRBJ2-7, with D perhaps TRBD1 or TRBD2 (6 bases each). V lost 2 bases and J lost 2, with 31 bases in between. There are 20 residues in the CDR3. Germline V gene lookup returns CDR1 DFQATT and CDR2 SNEGSKA (reference sequence). The CDR3 protein is CSARQGYIRDTGWRAYEQYF. The CDR3 DNA reads as TGCAGTGCTAGACAGGGGTATATTCGGGACACAGGGTGGAGGGCCTACGAGCAGTACTTC.

This clonotype was seen more than once but under ten times. The gene calls are TRBV6-5 and TRBJ2-5; 7 nucleotides line up with TRBD2. J was trimmed by 4 bases and V by 6 bases; bases with no gene match: 8. This CDR3 comprises 14 residues. The germline CDR1 and CDR2 sequences are MNHEY and SVGAGI. The CDR3 bases are TGTGCCAGCAGCCCCTCCCGCGGGAGAGAGACCCAGTACTTC. Translated, it gives CASSPSRGRETQYF.

This clonotype was picked up many times. The rearrangement uses TRBV7-2 and TRBJ2-2, with unresolved D. Germline values: CDR1 SGHTA, CDR2 FQGNSA. The CDR3 has 15 residues. V shed 0 bases and J shed 5 bases, with 10 bases lying between them. CDR3: CASSLAGSLTGELFF. The CDR3 DNA follows: TGTGCCAGCAGCTTAGCGGGTAGTTTGACCGGGGAGCTGTTTTTT.

Only a few counts were recorded for this clonotype. CDR3 in DNA: TGTGCCAGCAGCTTTTCCGGGACTAGCTTCGAAGTCTACAATGAGCAGTTCTTC. Translation gives CASSFSGTSFEVYNEQFF. This sequence joins TRBV7-2 and TRBJ2-1, with 9 bases that match TRBD2. V was pared by 3 bases and J by 3 bases, with 12 bases of the junction left unmatched. From germline, CDR1 is SGHTA and CDR2 FQGNSA. CDR3 length: 18 residues. The full variable domain, completed using reference TRBV7-2 and TRBJ2-1, is GAGVSQSPSNKVTEKGKDVELRCDPISGHTALYWYRQSLGQGLEFLIYFQGNSAPDKSGLPSDRFSAERTGGSVSTLTIQRTQQEDSAVYLCASSFSGTSFEVYNEQFFGPGTRLTVL.

The DNA for the CDR3 is TGTGCCAGCAGCTTGCAGGGACGGGGCTACGAGCAGTACTTC. This codes for CASSLQGRGYEQYF. The V gene is TRBV5-4, the J gene TRBJ2-7; D may match TRBD1 or TRBD2 (5 bases each). Germline-derived CDR1 and CDR2 are SGHNT and YYREEE (reference sequence). The CDR3 is 14 residues long. Trimming took off 1 base at V and 3 bases at J, with 11 bases between the two ends.

The J gene is TRBJ2-5, the V gene TRBV20-1; no firm D call. Germline V gene sequence: CDR1 DFQATT, CDR2 SNEGSKA (reference sequence). The CDR3 is 11 amino acids. Trimming removed 6 bases at V and 2 bases at J, with 7 bases between. The CDR3 bases are TGCAGTGCACTGAAGCAAGAGACCCAGTACTTC. This translates into CSALKQETQYF.

Only a few counts were recorded for this clonotype. The chain recombines TRBV6-1 with TRBJ1-2; D is possibly TRBD1 (5 bases). Trimming stripped 6 bases from V and 6 bases from J, with 14 bases between. The CDR3 consists of 13 residues. In germline, CDR1 is MNHNS, CDR2 SASEGT. CDR3 loop: CASRGTGWNGYTF. Written as DNA, the CDR3 is TGTGCCAGCAGAGGCACAGGTTGGAATGGCTACACCTTC.

In its sample, this clonotype was seen a few times. This sequence joins TRBV6-6 and TRBJ1-2; 8 bases align to TRBD1. The length of the CDR3 is 14 residues. The germline V gene encodes CDR1 MNHNY and CDR2 SVGAGI (reference sequence). The V gene end was trimmed by 5 bases and the J gene end by 5 bases; junction bases not matched to a gene: 7. CDR3 nucleotide sequence: TGTGCCAGCAGTCAGGACAGGGCCGGGTATGGCTACACCTTC. It codes for CASSQDRAGYGYTF.

V usage is TRBV4-1 and J usage is TRBJ2-7; TRBD2 agrees at 7 bases. The germline V gene encodes CDR1 MGHRA and CDR2 YSYEKL. V lost 5 bases, J lost 5 bases, and 12 bases stayed unmatched. The length of the CDR3 is 15 residues. The CDR3 bases are TGCGCCAGCAGCAGAATTGGGGTGGGGGGGAACGAGCAGTACTTC. Translation gives CASSRIGVGGNEQYF.

This sequence joins TRBV29-1 and TRBJ1-4; TRBD1 is a possible D gene (5 bases). Per the germline V gene, CDR1 is SQVTM and CDR2 is ANQGSEA. Trimming removed 6 bases from V and 4 bases from J, with 12 bases in between. The CDR3 is 13 residues long. This CDR3 reads CSVDTGVNEKLFF. CDR3 sequence (DNA): TGCAGCGTAGATACAGGAGTTAATGAAAAACTGTTTTTT.

CDR3 in DNA: TGTGCCAGCAGCTTAGGAGAACCCTACGAGCAGTACTTC. It encodes CASSLGEPYEQYF. The chain couples TRBV7-6 to TRBJ2-7; D is unclear. This CDR3 comprises 13 residues. Germline values: CDR1 SGHVS, CDR2 FNYEAQ. V shed 1 base and J shed 2 bases, with 6 bases lying between them. Full variable domain (remainder filled in from reference TRBV7-6 and TRBJ2-7): GAGVSQSPRYKVTKRGQDVALRCDPISGHVSLYWYRQALGQGPEFLTYFNYEAQQDKSGLPNDRFSAERPEGSISTLTIQRTEQRDSAMYRCASSLGEPYEQYFGPGTRLTVT.

This chain links TRBV11-2 with TRBJ2-5; 7 bases fit TRBD1. The V gene's germline CDR1 is SGHAT and CDR2 FQNNGV. The trim removed 5 bases at V and 6 bases at J, leaving 6 bases unmatched. The CDR3 extends over 13 amino acids. As DNA, the CDR3 is TGTGCCAGCAGCCGCAGGGGGATTCAGACCCAGTACTTC. Its translation is CASSRRGIQTQYF.

About this clonotype itself: The junction and the germline gene differ at one end; a read error may be behind it. The rearrangement joins TRBV2 to TRBJ1-1, with D perhaps TRBD1 (6 bases). Germline V CDR1 and CDR2: SNHLY, FYNNEI. The CDR3 is made up of 14 amino acids. The CDR3 spells CASSDDRNPLGWDF. The CDR3 DNA reads as TGTGCCAGCAGTGATGACAGGAACCCTTTGGGGTGGGACTTT.